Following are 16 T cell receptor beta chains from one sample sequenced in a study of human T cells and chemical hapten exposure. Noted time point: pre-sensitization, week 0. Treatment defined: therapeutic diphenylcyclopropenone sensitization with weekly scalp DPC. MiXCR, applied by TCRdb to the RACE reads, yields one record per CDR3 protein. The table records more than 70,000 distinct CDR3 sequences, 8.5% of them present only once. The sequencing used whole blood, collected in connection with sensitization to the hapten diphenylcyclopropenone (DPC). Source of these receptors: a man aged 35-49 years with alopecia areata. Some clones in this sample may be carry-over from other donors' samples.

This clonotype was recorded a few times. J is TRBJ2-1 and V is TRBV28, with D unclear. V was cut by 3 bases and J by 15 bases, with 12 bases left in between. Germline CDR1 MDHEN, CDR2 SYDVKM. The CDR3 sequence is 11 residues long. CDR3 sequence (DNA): TGTGCCAGCAGTTTGGGAAGATCAACGTTCTTC. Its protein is CASSLGRSTFF.

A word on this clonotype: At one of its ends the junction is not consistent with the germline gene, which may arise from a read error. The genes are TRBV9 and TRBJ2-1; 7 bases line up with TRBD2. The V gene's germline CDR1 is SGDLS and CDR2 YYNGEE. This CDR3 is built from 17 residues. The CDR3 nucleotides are TGTGCCAGCAGCCGGACTACCGTGGCGGGAGCCTACAATGGGCAGTTCTTC. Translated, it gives CASSRTTVAGAYNGQFF.

DNA of the CDR3: TGCAGCGTTGAGCCTAGCGGGAAGGATACGCAGTATTTT. It encodes CSVEPSGKDTQYF. The V call is TRBV29-1, the J call TRBJ2-3, with 9 bases that match TRBD2. V dropped 3 bases and J dropped 6; count of bases not matched to a gene: 4. The CDR3 sequence is 13 residues long. From germline, CDR1 is SQVTM and CDR2 ANQGSEA.

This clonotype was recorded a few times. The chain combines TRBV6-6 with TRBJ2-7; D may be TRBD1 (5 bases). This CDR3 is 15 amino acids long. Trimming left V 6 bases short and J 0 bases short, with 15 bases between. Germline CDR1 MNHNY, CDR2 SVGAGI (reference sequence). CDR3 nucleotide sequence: TGTGCCAGCAGCCCCGGACACCGGAGCTCCTACGAGCAGTACGTC. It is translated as CASSPGHRSSYEQYV.

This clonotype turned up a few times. CDR3 nucleotide sequence: TGTGCCAGCAGCTTAGCGGGAATAGACGGCACAGATACGCAGTATTTT. Amino acid sequence: CASSLAGIDGTDTQYF. V gene TRBV7-3 combines with J gene TRBJ2-3; a weak D match, TRBD2 (6 bases). The V gene lost 2 bases and the J gene lost 1 base, with 13 bases spanning the gap. Germline V lookup: CDR1 SGHTA, CDR2 FQGTGA. The CDR3 has 16 amino acids.

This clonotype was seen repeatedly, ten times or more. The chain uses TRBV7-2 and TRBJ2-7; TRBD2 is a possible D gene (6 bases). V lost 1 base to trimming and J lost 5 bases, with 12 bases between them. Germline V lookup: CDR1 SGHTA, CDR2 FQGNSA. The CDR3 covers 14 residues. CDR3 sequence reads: CASSLVAGGNEQYF. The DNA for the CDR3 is TGTGCCAGCAGCTTAGTAGCCGGAGGGAACGAGCAGTACTTC.

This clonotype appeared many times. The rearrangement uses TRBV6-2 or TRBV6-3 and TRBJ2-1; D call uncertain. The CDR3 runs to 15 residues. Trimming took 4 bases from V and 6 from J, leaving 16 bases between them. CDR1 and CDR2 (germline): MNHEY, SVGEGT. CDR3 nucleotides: TGTGCCAGCAGTTTTACTGAAACCACCCCCAATGAGCAGTTCTTC. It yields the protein CASSFTETTPNEQFF.

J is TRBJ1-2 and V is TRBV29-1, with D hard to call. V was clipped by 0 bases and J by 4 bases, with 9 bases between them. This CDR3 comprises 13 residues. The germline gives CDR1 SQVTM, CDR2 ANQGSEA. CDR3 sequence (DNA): TGCAGCGTTGAAGAGGCCACCTTCTATGGCTACACCTTC. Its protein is CSVEEATFYGYTF.

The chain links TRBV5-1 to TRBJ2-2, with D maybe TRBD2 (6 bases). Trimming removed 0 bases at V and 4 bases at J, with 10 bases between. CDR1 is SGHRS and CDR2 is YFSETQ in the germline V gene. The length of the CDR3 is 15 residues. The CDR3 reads CASSLAQRATGELFF. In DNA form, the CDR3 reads TGCGCCAGCAGCTTGGCACAGCGGGCCACCGGGGAGCTGTTTTTT.

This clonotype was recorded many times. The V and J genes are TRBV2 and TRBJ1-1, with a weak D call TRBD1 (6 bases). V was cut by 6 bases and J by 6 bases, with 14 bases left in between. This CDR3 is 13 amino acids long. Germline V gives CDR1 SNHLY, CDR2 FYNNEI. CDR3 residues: CASSRGGNAEAFF. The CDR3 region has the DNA TGTGCCAGCAGCAGGGGAGGCAACGCTGAAGCTTTCTTT.

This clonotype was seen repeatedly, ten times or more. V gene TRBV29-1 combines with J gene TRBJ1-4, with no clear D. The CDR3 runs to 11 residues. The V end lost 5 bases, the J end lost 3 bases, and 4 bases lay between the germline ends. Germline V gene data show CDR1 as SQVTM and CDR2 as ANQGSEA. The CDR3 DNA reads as TGCAGCGTTATGCCTAATGAAAAACTGTTTTTT. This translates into CSVMPNEKLFF.

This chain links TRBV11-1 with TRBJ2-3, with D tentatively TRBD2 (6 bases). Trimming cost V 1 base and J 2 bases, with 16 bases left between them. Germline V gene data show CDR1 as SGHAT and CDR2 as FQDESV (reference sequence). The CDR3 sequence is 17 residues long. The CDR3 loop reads CASSLGGGVLLTDTQYF. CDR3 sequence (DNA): TGTGCCAGCAGCTTAGGAGGCGGGGTCCTCCTCACAGATACGCAGTATTTT. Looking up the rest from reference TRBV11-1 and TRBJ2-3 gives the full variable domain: EAEVAQSPRYKITEKSQAVAFWCDPISGHATLYWYRQILGQGPELLVQFQDESVVDDSQLPKDRFSAERLKGVDSTLKIQPAELGDSAMYLCASSLGGGVLLTDTQYFGPGTRLTVL.

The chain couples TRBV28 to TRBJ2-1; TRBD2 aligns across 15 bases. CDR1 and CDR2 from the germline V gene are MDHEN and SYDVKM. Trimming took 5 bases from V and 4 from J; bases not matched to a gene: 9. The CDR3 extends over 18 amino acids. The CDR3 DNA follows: TGTGCCAGCAGTCCCCTCTGGACTAGCGGGAGGGGATACAATGAGCAGTTCTTC. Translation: CASSPLWTSGRGYNEQFF.

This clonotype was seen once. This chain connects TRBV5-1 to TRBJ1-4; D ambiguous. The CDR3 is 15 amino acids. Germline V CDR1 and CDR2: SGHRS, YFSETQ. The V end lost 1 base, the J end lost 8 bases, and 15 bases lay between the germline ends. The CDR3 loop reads CASSLSLRRDEKLFF. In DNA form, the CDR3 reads TGCGCCAGCAGCTTGTCTTTGCGGAGAGACGAAAAACTGTTTTTT.

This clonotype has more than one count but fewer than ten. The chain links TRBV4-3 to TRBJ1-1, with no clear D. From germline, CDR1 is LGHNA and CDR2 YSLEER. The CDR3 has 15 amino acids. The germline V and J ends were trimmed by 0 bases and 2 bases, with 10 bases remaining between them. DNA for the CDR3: TGCGCCAGCAGCCAAGATAGCACCAGCAACACTGAAGCTTTCTTT. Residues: CASSQDSTSNTEAFF.

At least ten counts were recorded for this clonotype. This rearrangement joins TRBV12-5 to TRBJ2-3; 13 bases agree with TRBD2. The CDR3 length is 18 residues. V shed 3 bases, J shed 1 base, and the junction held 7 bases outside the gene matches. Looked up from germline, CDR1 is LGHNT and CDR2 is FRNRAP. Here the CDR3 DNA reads TGTGCTAGTGGTTTCGCAATCGGGACTAGCGGGGGCACAGATACGCAGTATTTT. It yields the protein CASGFAIGTSGGTDTQYF. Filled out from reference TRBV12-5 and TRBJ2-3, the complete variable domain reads DARVTQTPRHKVTEMGQEVTMRCQPILGHNTVFWYRQTMMQGLELLAYFRNRAPLDDSGMPKDRFSAEMPDATLATLKIQPSEPRDSAVYFCASGFAIGTSGGTDTQYFGPGTRLTVL.